These T cell receptor beta chains were read from a single sample in a study of human T cells and chemical hapten exposure. In TCRdb, the RACE reads were re-called with MiXCR into one record per CDR3 protein. The repertoire includes roughly 380,000 distinct CDR3 sequences, about 4.4% of them detected once, and roughly 2.4% sits in the top ten. The sample in question was whole blood, obtained in connection with sensitization to the hapten diphenylcyclopropenone (DPC). The receptors were gathered from a woman between 50 and 59 years old with alopecia areata. Some clones in this sample may be carry-over from other donors' samples. Both conserved end residues are part of each CDR3. The D gene is left open where the match is weak. Not every row has a clone size; where given, it reads once, few, many or a size class.

j_call | clone_size | v_call | d_call | cdr3_nt | cdr3_aa
TRBJ1-2 | - | TRBV29-1 | - | TGCAGCGTTGGGGCTGGTGGGTCTAACTATGGCTACACCTTC | CSVGAGGSNYGYTF
TRBJ2-1 | few | TRBV18 | TRBD1 | TGTGCCAGCTCATCCTTCGGGACAGGGGAGAACAATGAGCAGTTCTTC | CASSSFGTGENNEQFF
TRBJ1-6 | many | TRBV15 | - | TGTGCCACCAGCAGATACCGGGACACTCATAATTCACCCCTCCACTTT | CATSRYRDTHNSPLHF
TRBJ2-7 | many | TRBV20-1 | TRBD2 | TGCAGTGCTAGCCCGACTAGCCTCTCCTACGAGCAGTACTTC | CSASPTSLSYEQYF
TRBJ2-3 | - | TRBV7-6 | TRBD2 | TGTGCCAGCAGCCGTACCCCAGCGGGGGGGCGAGATACGCAGTATTTT | CASSRTPAGGRDTQYF
TRBJ1-5 | many | TRBV20-1 | TRBD1 | TGCAGTGCTCCCGGACAGGGGGCTAATCAGCCCCAGCATTTT | CSAPGQGANQPQHF
TRBJ2-3 | - | TRBV27 | TRBD1 | TGTGCCAGCAGCGGACAGGGGGCGCCAGGAGATACGCAGTATTTT | CASSGQGAPGDTQYF
TRBJ2-1 | - | TRBV30 | - | TGTGCCTGGAGGACCTCAGGGTACTACAATGAGCAGTTCTTC | CAWRTSGYYNEQFF
TRBJ2-2 | - | TRBV30 | - | TGTGCCTGGAGGGGAGGACGGCTAGACGCCGGGGAGCTGTTTTTT | CAWRGGRLDAGELFF
TRBJ1-1 | many | TRBV4-2 | TRBD1 | TGTGCCAGTACCGACAGGGCGAACACTGAAGCTTTCTTT | CASTDRANTEAFF
TRBJ2-1 | many | TRBV27 | TRBD2 | TGTGCCAGCAGCCAAATAGCGGGGGCCTACAATGAGCAGTTCTTC | CASSQIAGAYNEQFF
TRBJ2-3 | many | TRBV20-1 | - | TGCAGTGCTAACCCCGGCCAGGAAGATACGCAGTATTTT | CSANPGQEDTQYF
TRBJ2-1 | many | TRBV6-6 | TRBD2 | TGTGCCAGCAGTTACCGCGGCGGGACTAGCGCAATCAATGAGCAGTTCTTC | CASSYRGGTSAINEQFF
TRBJ2-2 | - | TRBV4-2 | TRBD1 | TGTGCCAGCAGCCAAGGTAGGGGGCGAGGCACCGGGGAGCTGTTTTTT | CASSQGRGRGTGELFF
TRBJ2-7 | - | TRBV6-4 | - | TGTGCCAGCAGTGCCGGGATGTACGAGCAGTACTTC | CASSAGMYEQYF
TRBJ2-7 | - | TRBV20-1 | TRBD2 | TGCAGTGCTAGAACTCGACTAGCGGGAGCCCAATCCTACGAGCAGTACTTC | CSARTRLAGAQSYEQYF
TRBJ1-1 | - | TRBV20-1 | - | TGCAGTGCTAGGTCCCTGGACAGGAACACTGAAGCTTTCTTT | CSARSLDRNTEAFF
TRBJ2-7 | - | TRBV29-1 | - | TGCAGCGTTGCCCCCGACAGTCGCCCCGACGAGCAGTACTTC | CSVAPDSRPDEQYF
TRBJ2-1 | - | TRBV11-2 | - | TGTGCCAGCAGCCTTGACAGCCCCTCAGCGCAGTTCTTC | CASSLDSPSAQFF
TRBJ1-3 | many | TRBV5-1 | TRBD1 | TGCGCCAGCAGCCCGGACAGGGGCTCGTCTGGAAACACCATATATTTT | CASSPDRGSSGNTIYF
TRBJ1-1 | few | TRBV7-9 | TRBD1 | TGTGCCAGCAGCTTAGCCACCGGGACAGGGAGGGAAACTGAAGCTTTCTTT | CASSLATGTGRETEAFF
TRBJ2-5 | few | TRBV7-2 | - | TGTGCCAGCAGCCCCAAAAGACAAGAGACCCAGTACTTC | CASSPKRQETQYF
TRBJ2-2 | many | TRBV9 | - | TGTGCCAGCAGCGTAGGACAGACGGGCTTGCTGTTTTTT | CASSVGQTGLLFF
TRBJ2-7 | many | TRBV7-2 | TRBD1 | TGTGCCAGCAGCCACGGGACAGCCTACGAGCAGTACTTC | CASSHGTAYEQYF
TRBJ1-1 | many | TRBV6-4 | - | TGTGCCAGCAGTGCGTCCCCAGGGGAGCACACTGAAGCTTTCTTT | CASSASPGEHTEAFF
TRBJ2-2 | few | TRBV18 | - | TGTGCCAGCTCACCACAACTGGCCGGGGAGCTGTTTTTT | CASSPQLAGELFF